What follows describes a single T cell receptor (beta chain). The data were obtained in a study of blood T cell repertoires in COVID-19. About the study: Spain, Italy and the United States supplied samples that represented acute and convalescent COVID-19.

This CDR3 has 14 residues. V lost 9 bases and J 1 base, leaving 14 bases between the germline ends. Germline CDR1 LNHDA, CDR2 SQIVND (reference sequence). Per the original data handling: Amplification of reference gene primers was used by the study to estimate nucleated cell counts. TCRdb keeps only in-frame clones here, not all; method: immunoSEQ multiplex PCR. That table furnishes V, J and clone size, whereas the DNA furnished D and trimming. Of about 270,000 clones listed, 88% are singletons. The rearrangement links TRBV19 to TRBJ2-3, with D possibly TRBD2 on 5 matching bases. Sequenced input: peripheral blood. The receptor was isolated from a man between 60 and 70 years old who had recovered from COVID-19. The CDR3 is CASGVGRRTDTQYF. The CDR3 region has the DNA TGTGCCAGCGGGGTTGGGAGACGCACAGATACGCAGTATTTT. The full variable domain, with the rest looked up from reference TRBV19 and TRBJ2-3, is DGGITQSPKYLFRKEGQNVTLSCEQNLNHDAMYWYRQDPGQGLRLIYYSQIVNDFQKGDIAEGYSVSREKKESFPLTVTSAQKNPTAFYLCASGVGRRTDTQYFGPGTRLTVL.